This is a list of T cell receptor beta chains from one sample in a study of blood T cell repertoires in COVID-19. Generated by immunoSEQ multiplex PCR, the TCRdb table keeps only in-frame clones and is missing some. Seen here are under 250,000 clones, more than 65% observed once, and the top ten hold 3.6%. Specimen: peripheral blood. Receptors originate from a woman older than 75 with acute or convalescent COVID-19. The CDR3 runs from the conserved cysteine through the conserved F or W. D genes are given only for firm matches. Size is stated for part of the rows, as once, few or many counts, or as a class when the clone is expanded.

TRBJ1-1 | TRBV4-2 | - | - | TGTGCCAGCAGCCAAGGGTCGGGATTGAAGAACACTGAAGCTTTCTTT | CASSQGSGLKNTEAFF
TRBJ2-7 | TRBV3-1/TRBV3-2 | - | TRBD2 | TGTGCCAGCAGCCCTCTCGCCGGGACTAGCGGGGGGGGGAGGTACGAGCAGTACTTC | CASSPLAGTSGGGRYEQYF
TRBJ2-7 | TRBV29-1 | few | TRBD2 | TGCAGCGTTGTCCTGGGGGGGAAACCCTACGAGCAGTACTTC | CSVVLGGKPYEQYF
TRBJ2-7 | TRBV5-6 | - | TRBD2 | TGTGCCAGCAGCTTGGTGGGGGCGGGAGGGTACGAGCAGTACTTC | CASSLVGAGGYEQYF
TRBJ2-5 | TRBV25-1 | once | - | TGTGCCAGCAGTGAATATGGTTCAGGGAGGACGGAGACCCAGTACTTC | CASSEYGSGRTETQYF
TRBJ1-3 | TRBV5-1 | once | TRBD1 | TGCGCCAGCAGCTTGGGGGGAAACCCAGGGGGCTCTGGAAACACCATATATTTT | CASSLGGNPGGSGNTIYF
TRBJ2-6 | TRBV11-3 | once | TRBD1 | TGTGCCAGCAGCTCGGGACAGGGGGCGTTAGGGGCCAACGTCCTGACTTTC | CASSSGQGALGANVLTF
TRBJ1-1 | TRBV29-1 | - | - | TGCAGCGCAGAACGGGAGATGAACACTGAAGCTTTCTTT | CSAEREMNTEAFF
TRBJ1-1 | TRBV5-1 | - | - | TGCGCCAGCAGCTTAGAGGGTTCAGGTGAAGCTTTCTTT | CASSLEGSGEAFF
TRBJ1-2 | TRBV12-3/TRBV12-4 | - | TRBD1 | TGTGCCAGCAGTCGGGGACAGGACTATGGCTACACCTTC | CASSRGQDYGYTF
TRBJ1-6 | TRBV5-1 | - | TRBD1 | TGCGCCAGCAGCCCGGGACAGGTTAATTCACCCCTCCACTTT | CASSPGQVNSPLHF
TRBJ2-7 | TRBV7-2 | - | - | TGTGCCAGCAGCCTCTTGACAGGAGTGATATACGAGCAGTACTTC | CASSLLTGVIYEQYF
TRBJ1-5 | TRBV23-1 | few | TRBD1 | TGCGCCAGCAGTCAGAGGGACAGTAAACCAATTTATAGCAATCAGCCCCAGCATTTT | CASSQRDSKPIYSNQPQHF
TRBJ1-2 | TRBV5-3 | - | TRBD1 | TGTGCCAGAAGCTTGGGGGACAGCCCACCTAACTATGGCTACACCTTC | CARSLGDSPPNYGYTF
TRBJ2-4 | TRBV4-2 | - | TRBD2 | TGTGCCAGCAGCCAAGACAGCGGGGGGGCGGCCAAAAACATTCAGTACTTC | CASSQDSGGAAKNIQYF
TRBJ1-6 | TRBV5-1 | - | TRBD1 | TGCGCCAGCAGCATAAACAGGGGAGGAGATAATTCACCCCTCCACTTT | CASSINRGGDNSPLHF
TRBJ1-1 | TRBV7-3 | - | TRBD1 | TGTGCCAGCAGCTCGAGGACAGGACGTGAAGCTTTCTTT | CASSSRTGREAFF
TRBJ1-2 | TRBV7-9 | - | - | TGTGCCCCCAGGACAGTGGGGGGGAATGGCTACACCTTC | CAPRTVGGNGYTF
TRBJ1-5 | TRBV7-3 | - | - | TGTGCCAGCAGCCCCGGGGTCGGTCAGCCCCAGCATTTT | CASSPGVGQPQHF
TRBJ2-1 | TRBV6-2/TRBV6-3 | - | TRBD2 | TGTGCCAACAGTTTGAACGGGGGGGCCTTTGAGCAGTTCTTC | CANSLNGGAFEQFF
TRBJ2-7 | TRBV7-2 | - | TRBD2 | TGTGCCAGCAGCCCCCTAGCGGATCAGACCTACGAGCAGTACTTC | CASSPLADQTYEQYF
TRBJ2-7 | TRBV15 | - | - | TGTGCCACCAGCAGAGGTCCGGGACTCTACGAGCAGTACTTC | CATSRGPGLYEQYF
TRBJ1-2 | TRBV2 | few | - | TGTGCCAGCAGGGGGGACACCTACTATGGCTACACCTTC | CASRGDTYYGYTF
TRBJ1-2 | TRBV20-1 | - | - | TGCAGTGCTAGACTTCCCCATGGCTACACCTTC | CSARLPHGYTF
TRBJ2-7 | TRBV5-3 | - | TRBD2 | TGTGCCAGAAGCTTTCTCGGGGAGGGCGAGCAGTACTTC | CARSFLGEGEQYF
TRBJ1-3 | TRBV6-5 | once | - | TGTGCCAGCACTCCCCCAGATTCCTCTGGAAACACCATATATTTT | CASTPPDSSGNTIYF
TRBJ2-7 | TRBV7-2 | - | TRBD2 | TGTGCCAGCAGCCAAGGACTAGCGCCTACCTACGAGCAGTACTTC | CASSQGLAPTYEQYF
TRBJ1-4 | TRBV7-9 | - | TRBD1 | TGTGCCAGCAGCCGGGGCCAAGGGGGCGCGTCAACTAATGAAAAACTGTTTTTT | CASSRGQGGASTNEKLFF
TRBJ1-2 | TRBV27 | - | TRBD1 | TGTGCCAGCAGTTTGTCTGGGACAGGGAACTATGGCTACACCTTC | CASSLSGTGNYGYTF
TRBJ2-1 | TRBV3-1/TRBV3-2 | - | TRBD2 | TGTGCCAGCAGCCTTACTAGCGGGGGGTTCAGTGAGCAGTTCTTC | CASSLTSGGFSEQFF
TRBJ2-7 | TRBV9 | - | TRBD1 | TGTGCCAGCAGCGTAGGGGCCGGGACAGGGACCTACGAGCAGTACTTC | CASSVGAGTGTYEQYF
TRBJ1-4 | TRBV19 | - | - | TGTGCCAGTAGTATGGGGCAGACCAATGAAAAACTGTTTTTT | CASSMGQTNEKLFF
TRBJ2-3 | TRBV27 | - | - | TGTGCCAGCAGATCCGGGGGTCTCCAACACACAGATACGCAGTATTTT | CASRSGGLQHTDTQYF
TRBJ1-2 | TRBV10-3 | - | TRBD1 | TGTGCCATCAGTGGTCCGACAGGGAGTAAGGGCTACACCTTC | CAISGPTGSKGYTF
TRBJ1-1 | TRBV27 | - | - | TGTGCCAGCAGTTTATATCAGGGGACGATGAACACTGAAGCTTTCTTT | CASSLYQGTMNTEAFF
TRBJ2-2 | TRBV14 | - | - | TGTGCCAGCAGCCAGAACCCAGCCGGGGAGCTGTTTTTT | CASSQNPAGELFF
TRBJ1-2 | TRBV2 | few | - | TGTGCCAGCAGTGGAGGGGGTGCTAGGGGCTACACCTTC | CASSGGGARGYTF
TRBJ1-2 | TRBV7-3 | - | - | TGTGCCAGCAGTCCTAGACCGGGTCTCGACTATGGCTACACCTTC | CASSPRPGLDYGYTF
TRBJ1-3 | TRBV2 | few | - | TGTGCCAGCAGTGACCAGGGGCCCTCTGGAAACACCATATATTTT | CASSDQGPSGNTIYF
TRBJ2-7 | TRBV7-9 | - | - | TGTGCCAGCAGCTTTGAGGACAGTTCCTACGAGCAGTACTTC | CASSFEDSSYEQYF
TRBJ2-3 | TRBV9 | - | - | TGTGCCAGCAGCGTAGGGGCGGGGGCCGACACAGGTACGCAGTATTTT | CASSVGAGADTGTQYF
TRBJ2-1 | TRBV5-1 | - | - | TGCGCCAGCAGCTTGGCCGCGGGGCCCTACAATGAGCAGTTCTTC | CASSLAAGPYNEQFF
TRBJ1-2 | TRBV15 | - | TRBD1 | TGTGCCACCAGCAGAGGGGGGACAGGGTCTTATGGCTACACCTTC | CATSRGGTGSYGYTF
TRBJ1-2 | TRBV28 | - | - | TGTGCCAGCAGTTTAAGTAGAGTAGCGGGCTACACCTTC | CASSLSRVAGYTF
TRBJ1-1 | TRBV12-3/TRBV12-4 | few | - | TGTGCCAGCAGTTCGTCTGTGAACACTGAAGCTTTCTTT | CASSSSVNTEAFF
TRBJ1-1 | TRBV6-4 | - | - | TGTGCCAGCAGGCAGGGATTAGACACTGAAGCTTTCTTT | CASRQGLDTEAFF